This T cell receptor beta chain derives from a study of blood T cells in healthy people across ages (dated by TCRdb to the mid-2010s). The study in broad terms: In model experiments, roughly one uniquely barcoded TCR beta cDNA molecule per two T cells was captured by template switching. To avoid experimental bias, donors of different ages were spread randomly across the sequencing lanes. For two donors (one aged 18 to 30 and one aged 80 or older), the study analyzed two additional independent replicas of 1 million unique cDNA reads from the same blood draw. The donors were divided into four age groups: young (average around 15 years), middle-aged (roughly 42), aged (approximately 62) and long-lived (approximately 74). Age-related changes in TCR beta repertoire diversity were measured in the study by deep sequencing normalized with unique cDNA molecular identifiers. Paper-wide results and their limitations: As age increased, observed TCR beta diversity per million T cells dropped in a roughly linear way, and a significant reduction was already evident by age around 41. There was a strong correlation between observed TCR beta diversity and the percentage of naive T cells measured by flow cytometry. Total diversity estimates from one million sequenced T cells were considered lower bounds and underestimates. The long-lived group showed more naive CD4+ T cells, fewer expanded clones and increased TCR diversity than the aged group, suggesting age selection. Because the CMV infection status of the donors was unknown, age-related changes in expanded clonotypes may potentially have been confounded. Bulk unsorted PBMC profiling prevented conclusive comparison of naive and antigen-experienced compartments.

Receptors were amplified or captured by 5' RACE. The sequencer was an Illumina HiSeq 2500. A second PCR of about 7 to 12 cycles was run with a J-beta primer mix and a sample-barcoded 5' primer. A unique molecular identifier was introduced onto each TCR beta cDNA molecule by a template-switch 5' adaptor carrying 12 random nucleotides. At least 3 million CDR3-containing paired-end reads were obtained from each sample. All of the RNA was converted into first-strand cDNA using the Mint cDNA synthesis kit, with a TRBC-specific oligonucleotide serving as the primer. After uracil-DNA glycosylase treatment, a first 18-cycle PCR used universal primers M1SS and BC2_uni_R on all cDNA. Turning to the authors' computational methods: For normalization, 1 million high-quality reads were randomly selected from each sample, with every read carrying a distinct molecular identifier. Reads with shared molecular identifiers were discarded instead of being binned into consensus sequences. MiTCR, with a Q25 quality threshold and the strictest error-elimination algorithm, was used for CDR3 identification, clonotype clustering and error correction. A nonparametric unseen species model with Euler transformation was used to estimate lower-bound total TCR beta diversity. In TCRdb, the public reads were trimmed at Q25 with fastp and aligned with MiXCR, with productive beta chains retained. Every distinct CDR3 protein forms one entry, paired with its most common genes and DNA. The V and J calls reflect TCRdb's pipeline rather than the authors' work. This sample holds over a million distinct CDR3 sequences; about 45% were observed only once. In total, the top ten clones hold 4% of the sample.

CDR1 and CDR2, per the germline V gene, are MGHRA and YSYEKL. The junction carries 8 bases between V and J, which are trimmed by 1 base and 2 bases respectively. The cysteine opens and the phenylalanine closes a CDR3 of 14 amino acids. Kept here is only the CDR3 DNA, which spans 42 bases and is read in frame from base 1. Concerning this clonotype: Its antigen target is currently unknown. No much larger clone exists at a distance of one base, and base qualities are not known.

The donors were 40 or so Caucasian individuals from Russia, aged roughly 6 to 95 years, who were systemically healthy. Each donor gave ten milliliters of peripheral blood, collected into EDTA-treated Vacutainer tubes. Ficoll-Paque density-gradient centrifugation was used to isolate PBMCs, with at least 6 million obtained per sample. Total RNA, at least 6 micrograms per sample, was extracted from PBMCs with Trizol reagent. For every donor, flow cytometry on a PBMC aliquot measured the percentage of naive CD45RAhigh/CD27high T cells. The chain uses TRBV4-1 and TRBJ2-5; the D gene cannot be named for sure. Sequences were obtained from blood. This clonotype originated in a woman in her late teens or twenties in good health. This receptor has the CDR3 CASSQVLQQETQYF. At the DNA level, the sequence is TGCGCCAGCAGCCAAGTACTGCAACAAGAGACCCAGTACTTC.